One and the same sample provided the 27 T cell receptor beta chains below, sequenced in a study of blood T cells in healthy people across ages. The use of a sample-barcoded 5' primer and a J-beta primer mix characterized a second PCR of about 6 to 11 cycles. TCRdb fed the 5' RACE reads into MiXCR, producing one record per CDR3 protein. Of around 1.5 million distinct CDR3 sequences listed, 59% are singletons. The sample consisted of blood. The receptor set was obtained from a man aged 18 to 30 in good health.

The CDR3 reads CASSLTPGTSPPELFF. CDR3 sequence (DNA): TGTGCCAGCAGCTTAACCCCCGGGACTAGCCCTCCCGAGCTGTTTTTT. The genes are TRBV7-9 and TRBJ2-2; TRBD2 aligns across 9 bases. V was pared by 2 bases and J by 11 bases, with 12 bases of the junction left unmatched. The V gene's germline CDR1 is SEHNR and CDR2 FQNEAQ (reference sequence). This CDR3 region has 16 residues.

The CDR3 DNA is TGCAGCTCCGGGCTGGACAGAAATTCACCCCTCCACTTT. As protein: CSSGLDRNSPLHF. The chain links TRBV20-1 to TRBJ1-6, with a possible D match to TRBD1 (6 bases). The CDR3 runs 13 residues. Germline-derived CDR1 and CDR2 are DFQATT and SNEGSKA (reference sequence).

This sequence joins TRBV18 and TRBJ2-7; 8 nucleotides line up with TRBD1. The better agreement between TRBJ2-5 and the DNA end casts doubt on the J call. The CDR3 loop spans 16 amino acids. Germline values: CDR1 KGHSH, CDR2 LQKENI. CDR3 region: CASSPHGQGKLETQYF. The CDR3 bases are TGTGCCAGCTCACCACATGGACAGGGAAAATTAGAGACCCAGTACTTC.

In this sample, this clonotype turned up a few times. The rearrangement uses TRBV20-1 and TRBJ2-7, with no clear D. V lost 6 bases, J lost 7 bases, and 16 bases lay in between. The CDR3 has 12 residues. Per germline, CDR1 DFQATT and CDR2 SNEGSKA (reference sequence). Written as DNA, the CDR3 is TGCAGTGCCTCCATGGTGGGTAGGGAGCAGTACTTC. As protein: CSASMVGREQYF.

This clonotype was seen a few times. This sequence joins TRBV27 and TRBJ1-2; D is unresolved. The germline V and J ends were trimmed by 2 bases and 0 bases, with 7 bases remaining between them. The CDR3 totals 14 residues. The germline gives CDR1 MNHEY, CDR2 SMNVEV (reference sequence). CDR3 sequence: CASSLSKSNYGYTF. The CDR3 nucleotides are TGTGCCAGCAGTTTAAGTAAATCTAACTATGGCTACACCTTC.

The chain recombines TRBV20-1 with TRBJ2-7; D is possibly TRBD2 (6 bases). The germline CDR1 and CDR2 sequences are DFQATT and SNEGSKA (reference sequence). The CDR3 spans 12 residues. The ends were cut back, 5 bases at V and 0 bases at J, with 8 bases in the middle. The CDR3 DNA sequence: TGCAGTGCTGGAGGGGCCTCCTACGAGCAGTACTTC. Protein product: CSAGGASYEQYF.

In this sample, this clonotype turned up a few times. CDR3 sequence: CASSLGRDGEAFF. In nucleotides, the CDR3 is TGTGCCAGCAGTTTGGGAAGGGACGGTGAAGCTTTCTTT. The chain combines TRBV27 with TRBJ1-1, with D maybe TRBD1 (5 bases). CDR1 is MNHEY and CDR2 is SMNVEV in the germline V gene (reference sequence). Trimming took off 3 bases at V and 7 bases at J, with 12 bases between the two ends. The CDR3 has 13 residues.

This clonotype was recorded a few times. This chain joins TRBV27 and TRBJ2-7, with 9 nucleotides matching TRBD1. From germline, CDR1 is MNHEY and CDR2 SMNVEV (reference sequence). This CDR3 contains 14 residues. The V gene end was trimmed by 6 bases and the J gene end by 2 bases; junction bases not matched to a gene: 5. The CDR3 sequence is CASRWTGAAYEQYF. CDR3 coding DNA: TGTGCCAGCAGATGGACAGGGGCCGCCTACGAGCAGTACTTC.

The chain uses TRBV10-3 and TRBJ2-1; TRBD2 aligns across 10 bases. Germline CDR1 and CDR2: ENHRY and SYGVKD. This CDR3 has 16 residues. V lost 0 bases and J lost 6; bases outside the gene matches: 5. The CDR3 DNA sequence: TGTGCCATCAGTGAGTCGGGGATAGCGGGGGGCAATGAGCAGTTCTTC. It translates to CAISESGIAGGNEQFF.

This clonotype was detected a few times. This chain joins TRBV4-2 and TRBJ2-1; 9 positions match TRBD2. The V and J ends lost 4 bases and 1 base, in that order; junction bases with no gene match: 5. The germline gives CDR1 LGHNA, CDR2 YNFKEQ. The CDR3 length is 16 residues. In DNA form, the CDR3 reads TGTGCCAGCAGCCCACTTAGCGGGGGATCCTACAATGAGCAGTTCTTC. Protein sequence: CASSPLSGGSYNEQFF.

This chain links TRBV20-1 with TRBJ2-7; D is ambiguous. The CDR3 contains 8 residues. CDR1 is DFQATT and CDR2 is SNEGSKA in the germline V gene (reference sequence). The CDR3 is CSSDEQYF. As DNA, the CDR3 is TGCAGCTCCGATGAGCAGTACTTC.

The chain employs TRBV2 and TRBJ2-5, with 7 nucleotides matching TRBD2. CDR3 length equals 10 residues. The V gene's germline CDR1 is SNHLY and CDR2 FYNNEI. V was clipped by 11 bases and J by 7 bases; unmatched bases: 4. The CDR3 DNA sequence: TGTGCCGCAGCGGGACGGACCCAGTACTTC. This translates into CAAAGRTQYF. Looking up the rest from reference TRBV2 and TRBJ2-5 gives the full variable domain: EPEVTQTPSHQVTQMGQEVILRCVPISNHLYFYWYRQILGQKVEFLVSFYNNEISEKSEIFDDQFSVERPDGSNFTLKIRSTKLEDSAMYFCAAAGRTQYFGPGTRLLVL.

The chain is built from TRBV20-1 and TRBJ2-3; 8 bases line up with TRBD2. The CDR3 is 14 amino acids. Germline-derived CDR1 and CDR2 are DFQATT and SNEGSKA (reference sequence). V shed 5 bases, J shed 1 base, and the junction held 5 bases outside the gene matches. The CDR3 spells CSAHLAGRTDTQYF. DNA of the CDR3: TGCAGTGCTCACTTAGCGGGGCGCACAGATACGCAGTATTTT.

This clonotype was picked up a small number of times. The chain links TRBV4-1 to TRBJ2-7, with D possibly matching TRBD1 (5 bases). CDR3 length: 17 residues. Germline loops: CDR1 MGHRA, CDR2 YSYEKL. The V gene lost 0 bases and the J gene lost 0 bases, with 15 bases spanning the gap. The CDR3 protein is CASSQEGLGEVSYEQYF. CDR3 in DNA: TGCGCCAGCAGCCAAGAAGGTCTAGGGGAAGTCTCCTACGAGCAGTACTTC.

The genes are TRBV20-1 and TRBJ2-5; perhaps TRBD2 as D (5 bases). CDR3 length: 15 residues. Germline-derived CDR1 and CDR2 are DFQATT and SNEGSKA (reference sequence). The germline V and J ends were trimmed by 5 bases and 5 bases, with 21 bases remaining between them. The CDR3 DNA reads as TGCAGTGCTCCCCTCGAGATGGGAGTTTGGGAGACCCAGTACTTC. As protein: CSAPLEMGVWETQYF.

The V gene is TRBV12-5, the J gene TRBJ1-2; perhaps TRBD1 as D (6 bases). The CDR3 spans 13 residues. CDR1 LGHNT and CDR2 FRNRAP come from the germline V gene. V lost 6 bases and J 4 bases, leaving 12 bases between the germline ends. CDR3 region: CASGSGALYGYTF. The CDR3 region has the DNA TGTGCTAGTGGCTCAGGGGCCCTCTATGGCTACACCTTC.

The CDR3 nucleotides read TGTGCCAGCAGTAGGACAGCCTCTAGCACAGATACGCAGTATTTT. Residues: CASSRTASSTDTQYF. The V and J genes are TRBV2 and TRBJ2-3, with TRBD1 as a possible D gene (6 bases). Germline CDR1 reads SNHLY; CDR2 reads FYNNEI. Trimming left V 5 bases short and J 0 bases short, with 12 bases between. The CDR3 totals 15 residues.

This clonotype was picked up one time. This rearrangement joins TRBV29-1 to TRBJ2-7, with 10 bases identical to TRBD1. The CDR3 spans 13 residues. Germline CDR1 SQVTM, CDR2 ANQGSEA. Trimming at V came to 3 bases and at J to 5 bases, leaving 4 bases not matched to a gene. CDR3 sequence reads: CSVDGTGVDEQYF. The DNA of the CDR3 is TGCAGCGTTGATGGGACAGGGGTGGACGAGCAGTACTTC.

The gene calls are TRBV4-2 and TRBJ2-1; weak D call: TRBD2 (5 bases). CDR1 is LGHNA, CDR2 YNFKEQ, per germline. CDR3 length: 15 amino acids. Trimming shortened V by 0 bases and J by 7 bases, and 13 bases separated the two germline ends. The CDR3, as DNA: TGTGCCAGCAGCCAAGATAGTATTGGGAGTAATGAGCAGTTCTTC. Amino acids: CASSQDSIGSNEQFF.

This clonotype was recorded only once. This chain joins TRBV13 and TRBJ2-7; D uncertain. Germline assignment: CDR1 PRHDT and CDR2 FYEKMQ (reference sequence). V lost 5 bases and J 2 bases, leaving 13 bases between the germline ends. The CDR3 is 14 amino acids. CDR3 in amino acids: CASSASEEPYEQYF. For the CDR3, the DNA is TGTGCCAGCAGCGCGTCAGAAGAACCCTACGAGCAGTACTTC.

This chain joins TRBV4-1 and TRBJ1-2, with 8 bases identical to TRBD1. Germline assignment: CDR1 MGHRA and CDR2 YSYEKL. The CDR3 extends over 15 amino acids. With 4 bases clipped from V and 8 bases from J, the junction kept 12 bases outside the gene matches. The chain's CDR3 is CASSPSVDRAGGYTF. DNA for the CDR3: TGCGCCAGCAGCCCAAGCGTGGACAGGGCGGGAGGCTACACCTTC.

V and J are TRBV2 and TRBJ1-2, with D uncertain. Germline CDR1 SNHLY, CDR2 FYNNEI. The V and J ends lost 3 bases and 7 bases respectively, with 9 bases between them. This CDR3 is 12 amino acids long. The CDR3 region is CASSDSRRGYTF. The CDR3, as DNA: TGTGCCAGCAGTGACTCACGGCGTGGCTACACCTTC.

V is TRBV11-2 and J is TRBJ2-1; the match to TRBD2 covers 9 bases. V was pared by 3 bases and J by 5 bases, with 5 bases of the junction left unmatched. Germline V CDR1 and CDR2: SGHAT, FQNNGV. There are 15 residues in the CDR3. The CDR3 sequence is CASSFLLAGHNEQFF. The CDR3 bases are TGTGCCAGCAGCTTCCTACTAGCGGGTCACAATGAGCAGTTCTTC.

The rearrangement uses TRBV28 and TRBJ2-1; possible D gene TRBD2, 5 bases. Trimming left V 5 bases short and J 10 bases short, with 12 bases between. Germline V CDR1 and CDR2: MDHEN, SYDVKM. The CDR3 is 12 residues long. Here the CDR3 DNA reads TGTGCCAGCAGTCTCGAATCGGGAGAGCAGTTCTTC. Its translation is CASSLESGEQFF.

The chain recombines TRBV7-2 with TRBJ2-7; TRBD2 matches 9 bases. The DNA end lines up better with TRBJ2-4; the J call may be wrong. Germline lookup yields CDR1 SGHTA and CDR2 FQGNSA. The CDR3 length is 18 residues. CDR3 coding DNA: TGTGCCAGCAGCCTGGGCGTAGCGGGGGCCGCGGGAAAAAACATTCAGTACTTC. Protein product: CASSLGVAGAAGKNIQYF.

This clonotype was counted between two and nine times. This rearrangement joins TRBV12-3 or TRBV12-4 to TRBJ2-1; D might be TRBD2 (6 bases). CDR3 length: 17 amino acids. V was pared by 1 base and J by 2 bases, with 15 bases between. Here the CDR3 DNA reads TGTGCCAGCAGTTTAGGCCGACTTAGCGGACCCTACAATGAGCAGTTCTTC. This encodes CASSLGRLSGPYNEQFF.

The V and J genes are TRBV7-9 and TRBJ1-4, with 9 nucleotides matching TRBD1. The germline CDR1 and CDR2 sequences are SEHNR and FQNEAQ (reference sequence). V lost 5 bases, J lost 2 bases, and 6 bases stayed unmatched. The CDR3 runs 16 residues. DNA of the CDR3: TGTGCCAGCAGCCCACGGGACAGGGCGACTAATGAAAAACTGTTTTTT. Its protein is CASSPRDRATNEKLFF.